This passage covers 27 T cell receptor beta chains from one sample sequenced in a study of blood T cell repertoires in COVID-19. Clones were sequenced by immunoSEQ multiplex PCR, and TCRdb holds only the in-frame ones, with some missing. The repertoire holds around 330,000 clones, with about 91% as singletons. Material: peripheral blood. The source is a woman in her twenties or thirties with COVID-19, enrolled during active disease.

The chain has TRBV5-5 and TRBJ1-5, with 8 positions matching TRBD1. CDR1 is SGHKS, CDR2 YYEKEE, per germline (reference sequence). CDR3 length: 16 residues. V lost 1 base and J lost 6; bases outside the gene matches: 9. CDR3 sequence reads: CASSLFSQGALQPQHF. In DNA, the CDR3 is TGTGCCAGCAGCTTGTTTAGCCAGGGGGCTCTTCAGCCCCAGCATTTT.

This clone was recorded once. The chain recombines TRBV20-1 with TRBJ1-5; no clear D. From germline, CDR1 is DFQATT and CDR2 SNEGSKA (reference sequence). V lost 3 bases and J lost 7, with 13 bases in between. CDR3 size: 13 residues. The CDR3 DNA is TGCAGTGCTAGTTCTGGGCAAGACCAGCCCCAGCATTTT. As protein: CSASSGQDQPQHF.

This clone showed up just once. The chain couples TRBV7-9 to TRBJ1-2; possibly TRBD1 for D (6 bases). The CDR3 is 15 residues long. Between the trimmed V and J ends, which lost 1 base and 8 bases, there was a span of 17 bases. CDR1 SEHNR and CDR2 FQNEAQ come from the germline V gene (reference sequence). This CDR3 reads CASSLGSGGLEGYTF. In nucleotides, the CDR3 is TGTGCCAGCAGCTTAGGATCTGGGGGCTTGGAAGGCTACACCTTC.

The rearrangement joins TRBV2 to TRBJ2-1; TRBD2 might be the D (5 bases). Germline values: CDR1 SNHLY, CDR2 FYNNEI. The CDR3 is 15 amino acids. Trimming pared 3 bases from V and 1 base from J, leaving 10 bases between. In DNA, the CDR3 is TGTGCCAGCAGTGACCGGGGTAATTCCTACAATGAGCAGTTCTTC. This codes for CASSDRGNSYNEQFF.

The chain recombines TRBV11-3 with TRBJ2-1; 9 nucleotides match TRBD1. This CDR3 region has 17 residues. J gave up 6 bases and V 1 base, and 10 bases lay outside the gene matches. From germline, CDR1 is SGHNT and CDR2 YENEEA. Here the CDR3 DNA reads TGTGCCAGCAGCTTAGTTCCCGGGACAGGGAATACCAATGAGCAGTTCTTC. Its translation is CASSLVPGTGNTNEQFF.

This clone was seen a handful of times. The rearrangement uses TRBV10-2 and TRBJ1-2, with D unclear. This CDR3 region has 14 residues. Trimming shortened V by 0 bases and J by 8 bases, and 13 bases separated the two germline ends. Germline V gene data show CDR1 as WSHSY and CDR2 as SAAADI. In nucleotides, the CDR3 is TGCGCCAGCAGTGAGTCGACTCTGGGAGGCGGCTACACCTTC. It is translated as CASSESTLGGGYTF.

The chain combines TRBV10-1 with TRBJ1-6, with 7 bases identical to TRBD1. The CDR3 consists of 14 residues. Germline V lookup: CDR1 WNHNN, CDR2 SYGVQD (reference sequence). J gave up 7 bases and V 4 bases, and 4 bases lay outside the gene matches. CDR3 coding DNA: TGCGCCAGCAGTGGCGGACAGGAGAATTCACCCCTCCACTTT. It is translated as CASSGGQENSPLHF.

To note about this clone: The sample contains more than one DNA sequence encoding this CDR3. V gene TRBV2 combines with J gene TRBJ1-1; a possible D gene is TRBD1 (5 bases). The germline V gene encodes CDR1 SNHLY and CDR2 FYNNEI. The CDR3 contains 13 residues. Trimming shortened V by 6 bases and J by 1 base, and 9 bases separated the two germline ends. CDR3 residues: CASSLDRNTEAFF. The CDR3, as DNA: TGTGCCAGCAGCCTCGACAGGAACACTGAAGCTTTCTTT. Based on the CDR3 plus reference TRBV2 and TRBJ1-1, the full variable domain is EPEVTQTPSHQVTQMGQEVILRCVPISNHLYFYWYRQILGQKVEFLVSFYNNEISEKSEIFDDQFSVERPDGSNFTLKIRSTKLEDSAMYFCASSLDRNTEAFFGQGTRLTVV.

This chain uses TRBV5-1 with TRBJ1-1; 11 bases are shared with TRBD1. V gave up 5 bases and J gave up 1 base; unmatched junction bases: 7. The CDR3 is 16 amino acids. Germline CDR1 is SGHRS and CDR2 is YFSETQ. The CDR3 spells CASRGRDRGENTEAFF. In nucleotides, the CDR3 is TGCGCCAGCAGGGGAAGGGACAGGGGGGAGAACACTGAAGCTTTCTTT.

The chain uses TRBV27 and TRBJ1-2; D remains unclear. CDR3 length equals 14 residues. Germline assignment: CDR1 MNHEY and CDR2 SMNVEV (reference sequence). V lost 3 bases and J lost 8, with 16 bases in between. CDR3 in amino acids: CASSFKRSVFGYTF. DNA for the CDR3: TGTGCCAGCAGTTTCAAACGGAGCGTCTTCGGCTACACCTTC.

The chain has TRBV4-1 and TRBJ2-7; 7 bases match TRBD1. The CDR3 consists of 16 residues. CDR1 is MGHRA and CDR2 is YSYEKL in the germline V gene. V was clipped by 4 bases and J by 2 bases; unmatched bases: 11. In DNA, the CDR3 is TGCGCCAGCAGCCGCGAGGGGGCAGGGTCCACCTACGAGCAGTACTTC. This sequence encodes CASSREGAGSTYEQYF.

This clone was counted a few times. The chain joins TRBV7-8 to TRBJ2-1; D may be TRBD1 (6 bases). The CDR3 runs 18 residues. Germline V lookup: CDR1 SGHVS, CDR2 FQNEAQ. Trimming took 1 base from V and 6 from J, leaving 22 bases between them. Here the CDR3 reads CASSLGDGSGAVFNEQFF. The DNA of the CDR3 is TGTGCCAGCAGCTTAGGGGATGGGTCAGGGGCAGTTTTCAATGAGCAGTTCTTC.

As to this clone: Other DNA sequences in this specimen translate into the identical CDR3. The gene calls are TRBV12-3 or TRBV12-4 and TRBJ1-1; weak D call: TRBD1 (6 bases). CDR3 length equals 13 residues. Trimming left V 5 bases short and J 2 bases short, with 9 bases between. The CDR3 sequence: CASSRQENTEAFF. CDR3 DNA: TGTGCCAGCAGTAGACAGGAAAACACTGAAGCTTTCTTT.

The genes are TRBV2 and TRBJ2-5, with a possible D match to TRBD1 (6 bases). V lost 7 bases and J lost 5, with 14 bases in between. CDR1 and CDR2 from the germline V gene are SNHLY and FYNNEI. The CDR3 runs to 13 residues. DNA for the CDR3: TGTGCCAGCACCGGTCAGGGGCCCGAGACCCAGTACTTC. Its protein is CASTGQGPETQYF.

The CDR3 DNA reads TGTGCCAGCAGCTTGGGGTTTAGTGGCTACACCTTC. It is translated as CASSLGFSGYTF. V gene TRBV5-6 combines with J gene TRBJ1-2; D gene ambiguous. The CDR3 extends over 12 amino acids. Germline V CDR1 and CDR2: SGHDT, YYEEEE. V was clipped by 0 bases and J by 7 bases, with 7 bases between them.

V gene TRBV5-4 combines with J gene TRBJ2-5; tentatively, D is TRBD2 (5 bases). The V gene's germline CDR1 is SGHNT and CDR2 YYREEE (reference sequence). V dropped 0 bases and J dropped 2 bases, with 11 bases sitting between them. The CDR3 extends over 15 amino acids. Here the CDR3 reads CASSLASGLQETQYF. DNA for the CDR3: TGTGCCAGCAGCTTGGCGTCGGGGTTACAAGAGACCCAGTACTTC.

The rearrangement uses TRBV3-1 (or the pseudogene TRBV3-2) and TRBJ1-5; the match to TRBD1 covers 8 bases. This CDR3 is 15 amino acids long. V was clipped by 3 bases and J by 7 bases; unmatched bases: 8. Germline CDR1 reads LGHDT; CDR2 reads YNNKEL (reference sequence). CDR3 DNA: TGTGCCAGCAGCCATCCCCACAGGGGGGAGCAGCCCCAGCATTTT. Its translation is CASSHPHRGEQPQHF.

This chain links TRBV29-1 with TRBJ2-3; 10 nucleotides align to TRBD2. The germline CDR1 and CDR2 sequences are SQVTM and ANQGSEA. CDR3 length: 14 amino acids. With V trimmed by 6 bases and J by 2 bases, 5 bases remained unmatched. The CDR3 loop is CSVGLAANTDTQYF. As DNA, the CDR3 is TGCAGCGTCGGACTAGCGGCGAACACAGATACGCAGTATTTT.

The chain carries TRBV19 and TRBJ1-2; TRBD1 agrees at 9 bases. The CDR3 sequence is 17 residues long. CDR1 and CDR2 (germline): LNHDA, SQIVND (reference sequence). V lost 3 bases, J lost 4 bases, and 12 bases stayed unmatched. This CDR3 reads CASSIVSVGQGFYGYTF. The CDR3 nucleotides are TGTGCCAGTAGTATCGTATCTGTGGGACAGGGATTCTATGGCTACACCTTC.

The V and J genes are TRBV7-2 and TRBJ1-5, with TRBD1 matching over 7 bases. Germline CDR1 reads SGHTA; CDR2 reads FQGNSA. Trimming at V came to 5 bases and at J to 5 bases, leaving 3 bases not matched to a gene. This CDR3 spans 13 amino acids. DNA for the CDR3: TGTGCCAGCAGCCCCGACAGGGATCAGCCCCAGCATTTT. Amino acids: CASSPDRDQPQHF.

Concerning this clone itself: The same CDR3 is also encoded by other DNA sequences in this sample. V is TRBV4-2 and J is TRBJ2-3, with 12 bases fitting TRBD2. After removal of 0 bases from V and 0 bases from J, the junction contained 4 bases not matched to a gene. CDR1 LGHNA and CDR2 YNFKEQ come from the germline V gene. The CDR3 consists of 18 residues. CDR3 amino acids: CASSQELAGGPSTDTQYF. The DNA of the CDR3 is TGTGCCAGCAGCCAAGAGCTAGCGGGGGGGCCGAGCACAGATACGCAGTATTTT.

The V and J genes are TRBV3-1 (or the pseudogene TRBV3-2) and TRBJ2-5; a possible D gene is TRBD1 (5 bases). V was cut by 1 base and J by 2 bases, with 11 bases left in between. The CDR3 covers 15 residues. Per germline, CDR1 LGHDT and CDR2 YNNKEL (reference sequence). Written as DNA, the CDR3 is TGTGCCAGCAGCCAAGGATTTACAGGACAAGAGACCCAGTACTTC. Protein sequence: CASSQGFTGQETQYF.

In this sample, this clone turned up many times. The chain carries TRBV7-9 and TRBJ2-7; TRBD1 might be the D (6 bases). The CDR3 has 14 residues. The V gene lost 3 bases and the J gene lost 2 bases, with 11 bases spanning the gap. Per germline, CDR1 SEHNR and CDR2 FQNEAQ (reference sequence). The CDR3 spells CASSFLGHPYEQYF. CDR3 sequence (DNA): TGTGCCAGCAGCTTCTTGGGACATCCCTACGAGCAGTACTTC.

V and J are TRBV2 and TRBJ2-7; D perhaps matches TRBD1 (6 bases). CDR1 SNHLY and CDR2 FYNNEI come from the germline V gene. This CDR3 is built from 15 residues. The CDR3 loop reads CASSTADRPSYEQYV. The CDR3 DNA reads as TGTGCCAGCAGTACCGCCGACAGGCCCTCCTACGAGCAATACGTC.

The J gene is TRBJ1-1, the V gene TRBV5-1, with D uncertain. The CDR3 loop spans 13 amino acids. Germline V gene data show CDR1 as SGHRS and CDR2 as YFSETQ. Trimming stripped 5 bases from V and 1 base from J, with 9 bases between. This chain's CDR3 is CASRLAGNTEAFF. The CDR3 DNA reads TGCGCCAGCAGGCTCGCGGGGAACACTGAAGCTTTCTTT.

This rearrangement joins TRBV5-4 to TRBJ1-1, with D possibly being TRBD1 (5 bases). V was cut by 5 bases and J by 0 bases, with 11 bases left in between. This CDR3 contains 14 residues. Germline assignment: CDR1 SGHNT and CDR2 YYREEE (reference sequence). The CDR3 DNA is TGTGCCAGCAGGAGGGCGGGGGTGAACACTGAAGCTTTCTTT. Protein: CASRRAGVNTEAFF.

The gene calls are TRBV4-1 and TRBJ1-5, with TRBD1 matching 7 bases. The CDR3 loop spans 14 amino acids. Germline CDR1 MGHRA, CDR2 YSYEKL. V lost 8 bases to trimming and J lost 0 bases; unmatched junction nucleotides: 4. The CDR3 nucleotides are TGCGCCAGCCGACAGGGTTATAGCAATCAGCCCCAGCATTTT. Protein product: CASRQGYSNQPQHF.